These 17 T cell receptor beta chains share one sample of origin, sequenced in a study of the immune and genomic landscape of osteosarcoma. Sequencing used immunoSEQ multiplex PCR; TCRdb keeps in-frame clones, though not all of them. The sample lists about 1,500 clones, around 63% occurring once. Sequenced sample: metastatic tumor tissue from the lung. Receptor source: a boy younger than 18 with osteosarcoma.

This chain joins TRBV29-1 and TRBJ1-4; D perhaps matches TRBD1 (5 bases). CDR1 and CDR2 from the germline V gene are SQVTM and ANQGSEA. There are 11 residues in the CDR3. CDR3 sequence (DNA): TGCAGTGGGGGTAGGGCTGAAAAACTGTTTTTT. Protein product: CSGGRAEKLFF. Looking up the rest from reference TRBV29-1 and TRBJ1-4 gives the full variable domain: SAVISQKPSRDICQRGTSLTIQCQVDSQVTMMFWYRQQPGQSLTLIATANQGSEATYESGFVIDKFPISRPNLTFSTLTVSNMSPEDSSIYLCSGGRAEKLFFGSGTQLSVL.

The gene calls are TRBV5-1 and TRBJ1-4, with TRBD1 identical over 7 bases. Germline CDR1 is SGHRS and CDR2 is YFSETQ. The junction had 1 base not matched to a gene; V was cut back by 0 bases and J by 5 bases. The CDR3 consists of 14 residues. CDR3 nucleotide sequence: TGCGCCAGCAGCTTGGGGGGACAGAATGAAAAACTGTTTTTT. Translating it yields CASSLGGQNEKLFF.

CDR3 sequence (DNA): TGCGCCAGCACCGAAAGCCCGGGACGGCAGTCGACCGGGGAGCTGTTTTTT. Translation: CASTESPGRQSTGELFF. The chain combines TRBV5-1 with TRBJ2-2; D possibly matches TRBD1 or TRBD2 (5 bases each). V was trimmed by 6 bases and J by 5 bases, leaving 23 bases between them. Per the germline V gene, CDR1 is SGHRS and CDR2 is YFSETQ. This CDR3 comprises 17 residues.

The V gene is TRBV25-1, the J gene TRBJ1-4; D is possibly TRBD1 (6 bases). Germline CDR1 MGHDK, CDR2 SYGVNS. V was shortened by 0 bases and J by 4 bases, with 6 bases between the two germline ends. The length of the CDR3 is 14 residues. The CDR3 sequence is CASSEYRGNEKLFF. CDR3 coding DNA: TGTGCCAGCAGTGAATACAGGGGTAATGAAAAACTGTTTTTT.

This clone counts as large. This chain connects TRBV5-4 to TRBJ2-5, with TRBD2 matching 11 bases. This CDR3 has 14 residues. The V gene end was trimmed by 4 bases and the J gene end by 5 bases; junction bases not matched to a gene: 4. Per germline, CDR1 SGHNT and CDR2 YYREEE (reference sequence). The CDR3 loop is CASSDLAGGETQYF. In nucleotides, the CDR3 is TGTGCCAGCAGCGACCTAGCGGGAGGTGAGACCCAGTACTTC.

The CDR3 sequence: CASSSSGQSYEQYF. The CDR3 nucleotides read TGTGCCAGCAGTTCATCGGGACAGTCCTACGAGCAGTACTTC. The rearrangement joins TRBV27 to TRBJ2-7, with TRBD1 matching over 7 bases. CDR1 MNHEY and CDR2 SMNVEV come from the germline V gene (reference sequence). With V trimmed by 4 bases and J by 1 base, 4 bases remained unmatched. The CDR3 runs 14 residues.

The rearrangement links TRBV7-9 to TRBJ2-1; D possibly corresponds to TRBD1 (6 bases). CDR3 length: 14 amino acids. V lost 5 bases to trimming and J lost 8 bases, with 16 bases between them. The germline gives CDR1 SEHNR, CDR2 FQNEAQ (reference sequence). The CDR3 here is CASSPMGALDEQFF. The CDR3 nucleotides read TGTGCCAGCAGCCCGATGGGGGCGCTGGATGAGCAGTTCTTC.

The V call is TRBV28, the J call TRBJ2-1; 9 positions match TRBD1. The CDR3 is 14 residues long. CDR1 and CDR2 (germline): MDHEN, SYDVKM. With V trimmed by 5 bases and J by 7 bases, 6 bases remained unmatched. The DNA of the CDR3 is TGTGCCAGCAGTCAAACGGACAGGGGAAATGAGCAGTTCTTC. This codes for CASSQTDRGNEQFF.

The chain has TRBV7-3 and TRBJ1-3; no clear D. This CDR3 comprises 14 residues. Trimming left V 2 bases short and J 4 bases short, with 9 bases between. Looked up from germline, CDR1 is SGHTA and CDR2 is FQGTGA. The CDR3: CASSLGVLGNTIYF. The CDR3 DNA is TGTGCCAGCAGCTTAGGAGTACTGGGAAACACCATATATTTT.

This clone was seen more than once but under ten times. The CDR3 loop is CASSVSQQTEAFF. The DNA of the CDR3 is TGTGCCAGCAGTGTATCACAACAAACTGAAGCTTTCTTT. The gene calls are TRBV6-4 and TRBJ1-1; D not certain. V was cut by 4 bases and J by 5 bases, with 11 bases left in between. Germline V gene data show CDR1 as MRHNA and CDR2 as SNTAGT. The CDR3 covers 13 residues.

This sequence joins TRBV27 and TRBJ2-7; 8 bases map to TRBD1. Germline CDR1 and CDR2: MNHEY and SMNVEV (reference sequence). The V gene end was trimmed by 4 bases and the J gene end by 3 bases; junction bases not matched to a gene: 5. This CDR3 is 14 amino acids long. The CDR3 DNA reads TGTGCCAGCAGTTCCTCGGGGACAGGCTACGAGCAGTACTTC. Amino acid sequence: CASSSSGTGYEQYF.

The rearrangement links TRBV5-1 to TRBJ2-3; 7 positions match TRBD2. There are 14 residues in the CDR3. V was clipped by 5 bases and J by 4 bases; unmatched bases: 7. CDR1 is SGHRS and CDR2 is YFSETQ in the germline V gene. DNA for the CDR3: TGCGCCAGCAGTCCGGGGGGAGGGCCAGATACGCAGTATTTT. Translation: CASSPGGGPDTQYF. The whole variable domain, remainder taken from reference TRBV5-1 and TRBJ2-3, is KAGVTQTPRYLIKTRGQQVTLSCSPISGHRSVSWYQQTPGQGLQFLFEYFSETQRNKGNFPGRFSGRQFSNSRSEMNVSTLELGDSALYLCASSPGGGPDTQYFGPGTRLTVL.

V is TRBV29-1 and J is TRBJ1-5; maybe TRBD1 (6 bases). CDR1 is SQVTM, CDR2 ANQGSEA, per germline. The length of the CDR3 is 13 residues. Trimming took 4 bases from V and 2 from J, leaving 9 bases between them. The CDR3 bases are TGCAGCGTTGCGAACAGGGGCAATCAGCCCCAGCATTTT. Amino acids: CSVANRGNQPQHF. The complete variable domain, with remaining parts taken from reference TRBV29-1 and TRBJ1-5, reads SAVISQKPSRDICQRGTSLTIQCQVDSQVTMMFWYRQQPGQSLTLIATANQGSEATYESGFVIDKFPISRPNLTFSTLTVSNMSPEDSSIYLCSVANRGNQPQHFGDGTRLSIL.

V gene TRBV4-3 combines with J gene TRBJ1-4; no firm D call. CDR3 size: 17 residues. Germline CDR1 LGHNA, CDR2 YSLEER. The V end was cut by 0 bases, the J end by 4 bases, with 15 bases between. CDR3 nucleotide sequence: TGCGCCAGCAGCCAAGAGGCGGAGTTTTGGGGTAATGAAAAACTGTTTTTT. Protein: CASSQEAEFWGNEKLFF.

The chain employs TRBV5-1 and TRBJ2-1; TRBD2 agrees at 11 bases. The ends lost 1 base at V and 6 bases at J; junction bases unmatched: 6. CDR1 SGHRS and CDR2 YFSETQ come from the germline V gene. The CDR3 contains 16 residues. DNA for the CDR3: TGCGCCAGCAGCTTGCCTATAGCGGGAGGGGCCAATGAGCAGTTCTTC. Its protein product is CASSLPIAGGANEQFF.

The chain couples TRBV6-5 to TRBJ2-3; 8 nucleotides match TRBD2. Germline V lookup: CDR1 MNHEY, CDR2 SVGAGI. The CDR3 is made up of 14 amino acids. The ends lost 4 bases at V and 2 bases at J; junction bases unmatched: 2. The CDR3 region has the DNA TGTGCCAGCAGTTCCGGGGGGGCCACAGATACGCAGTATTTT. This codes for CASSSGGATDTQYF.

The J gene is TRBJ1-1, the V gene TRBV27; D gene ambiguous. Germline CDR1 is MNHEY and CDR2 is SMNVEV (reference sequence). The CDR3 totals 15 residues. V was trimmed by 5 bases and J by 0 bases, leaving 13 bases between them. In DNA form, the CDR3 reads TGTGCCAGCAGTCGAGATCGGTACATGAACACTGAAGCTTTCTTT. Translation gives CASSRDRYMNTEAFF.